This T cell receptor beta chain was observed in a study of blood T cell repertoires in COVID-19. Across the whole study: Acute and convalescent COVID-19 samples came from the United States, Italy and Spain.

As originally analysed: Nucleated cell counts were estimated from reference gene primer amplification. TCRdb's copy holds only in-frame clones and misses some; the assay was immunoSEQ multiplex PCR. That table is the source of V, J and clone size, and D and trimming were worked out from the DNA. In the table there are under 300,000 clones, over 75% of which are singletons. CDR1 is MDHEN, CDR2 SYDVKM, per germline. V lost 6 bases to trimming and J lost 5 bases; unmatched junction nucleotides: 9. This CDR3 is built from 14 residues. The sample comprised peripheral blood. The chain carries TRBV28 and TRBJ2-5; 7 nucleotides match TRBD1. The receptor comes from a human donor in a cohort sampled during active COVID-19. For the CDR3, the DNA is TGTGCCAGCAGGGCTACAGGGGCAGGGGAGACCCAGTACTTC. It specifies CASRATGAGETQYF.